Listed here are 11 T cell receptor beta chains from one sample, sequenced in a study of early T cells in non-severe SARS-CoV-2 infection. TCRdb itself ran the 5' RACE reads through MiXCR, one entry per CDR3 protein. Here the sample spans over 35,000 distinct CDR3 sequences, under 13% being singletons. The material sequenced was whole blood. These receptors originate from an adult who was a healthcare worker with PCR-confirmed SARS-CoV-2 infection or an uninfected control (not recorded which).

V is TRBV30 and J is TRBJ1-1; TRBD1 is a possible D gene (6 bases). V was pared by 5 bases and J by 4 bases, with 14 bases between. This CDR3 has 13 residues. Germline CDR1 and CDR2: GTSNPN and SVGIG (reference sequence). CDR3 in DNA: TGTGCCTGGGCGTCCGCGGGGGCCACTGAAGCTTTCTTT. It is translated as CAWASAGATEAFF. Drawing the rest from reference TRBV30 and TRBJ1-1, the complete variable domain is SQTIHQWPATLVQPVGSPLSLECTVEGTSNPNLYWYRQAAGRGLQLLFYSVGIGQISSEVPQNLSASRPQDRQFILSSKKLLLSDSGFYLCAWASAGATEAFFGQGTRLTVV.

V gene TRBV4-3 combines with J gene TRBJ1-6, with 8 bases aligning to TRBD1. Germline trimming cut 4 bases from V and 7 bases from J; bases unmatched to any gene: 6. The CDR3 has 15 amino acids. Germline-derived CDR1 and CDR2 are LGHNA and YSLEER. DNA of the CDR3: TGCGCCAGCAGCCGGGGAGGACAGGGCAATTCACCCCTCCACTTT. Protein product: CASSRGGQGNSPLHF.

V usage is TRBV10-3 and J usage is TRBJ1-4; no firm D call. The germline V gene encodes CDR1 ENHRY and CDR2 SYGVKD. V was cut by 6 bases and J by 7 bases, with 12 bases left in between. The CDR3 runs to 13 residues. The CDR3 protein is CAIRASLGEKLFF. The CDR3 DNA follows: TGTGCCATCAGGGCCAGTTTAGGTGAAAAACTGTTTTTT.

This clonotype was counted many times. The J gene is TRBJ1-1, the V gene TRBV24-1; D ambiguous. CDR1 and CDR2 (germline): KGHDR, SFDVKD. The V and J ends lost 5 bases and 0 bases respectively, with 18 bases between them. The CDR3 spans 17 residues. The CDR3 bases are TGTGCCACCAGTGCCCCCGTAGTATTCAGAATGAACACTGAAGCTTTCTTT. It encodes CATSAPVVFRMNTEAFF.

This clonotype has only a few counts. This rearrangement joins TRBV5-6 to TRBJ2-1, with 8 positions matching TRBD1. Looked up from germline, CDR1 is SGHDT and CDR2 is YYEEEE. The CDR3 runs to 15 residues. J gave up 7 bases and V 4 bases, and 10 bases lay outside the gene matches. Written as DNA, the CDR3 is TGTGCCAGCAGCCCGGACAGGGAAAGCGAGAATGAGCAGTTCTTC. Protein: CASSPDRESENEQFF.

In its sample, this clonotype was seen many times. The chain combines TRBV7-9 with TRBJ1-2; TRBD1 matches at 8 bases. Germline loops: CDR1 SEHNR, CDR2 FQNEAQ (reference sequence). The CDR3 runs 15 residues. J gave up 4 bases and V 3 bases, and 7 bases lay outside the gene matches. The DNA for the CDR3 is TGTGCCAGCAGCTTGGGGACAGGACTACTCTATGGCTACACCTTC. It is translated as CASSLGTGLLYGYTF.

This clonotype came up many times. J is TRBJ2-3 and V is TRBV24-1; unclear D gene. CDR3 length equals 13 residues. Germline CDR1 KGHDR, CDR2 SFDVKD. V lost 0 bases and J lost 5, with 5 bases in between. CDR3 in DNA: TGTGCCACCAGTGATTTGGGCGGAGATACGCAGTATTTT. Translated: CATSDLGGDTQYF.

V gene TRBV11-3 combines with J gene TRBJ1-3; D ambiguous. Per germline, CDR1 SGHNT and CDR2 YENEEA. The V end was cut by 0 bases, the J end by 8 bases, with 8 bases between. CDR3 size: 13 residues. CDR3 region: CASSLELADTIYF. The DNA for the CDR3 is TGTGCCAGCAGCTTAGAGTTGGCGGACACCATATATTTT.

This sequence joins TRBV6-2 or TRBV6-3 and TRBJ2-5; D call uncertain. V lost 2 bases and J 2 bases, leaving 9 bases between the germline ends. CDR1 and CDR2 from the germline V gene are MNHEY and SVGEGT. The length of the CDR3 is 14 residues. Written as DNA, the CDR3 is TGTGCCAGCAGTTACGGGTCAGGTCAAGAGACCCAGTACTTC. It translates to CASSYGSGQETQYF.

Notes on this clonotype: Given a much more abundant clone one base away, this may be a read error. The V and J genes are TRBV27 and TRBJ2-7; TRBD2 matches at 10 bases. The V gene's germline CDR1 is MNHEY and CDR2 SMNVEV (reference sequence). The CDR3 has 17 residues. V dropped 7 bases and J dropped 1; count of bases not matched to a gene: 13. The DNA for the CDR3 is TGTGCCAGCACCGCCCTATGGGGTAGCGGGGGGTCCTACGAGCAGTACTTC. This encodes CASTALWGSGGSYEQYF.

The V and J genes are TRBV6-5 and TRBJ1-1, with D hard to call. The V gene lost 6 bases and the J gene lost 5 bases, with 10 bases spanning the gap. This CDR3 is built from 12 residues. Germline V gene lookup returns CDR1 MNHEY and CDR2 SVGAGI. DNA of the CDR3: TGTGCCAGCAGCCCCCCCTCGACTGAAGCTTTCTTT. As protein: CASSPPSTEAFF.